This T cell receptor (beta chain) was captured in a study of blood T cell repertoires in COVID-19. Study in general: In each case, the material was cDNA or gDNA derived from T cells, B-cell-depleted T cells, or PBMCs.

The table came from immunoSEQ multiplex PCR; TCRdb's copy has only in-frame clones and leaves some out. The sample holds about 160,000 clones; around 80% are singletons and the top ten take under 9.5%. Germline V CDR1 and CDR2: LGHDT, YNNKEL (reference sequence). V was shortened by 5 bases and J by 7 bases, with 9 bases between the two germline ends. The CDR3 contains 12 residues. In terms of age and location, participants ranged from roughly 18 to 100 years and lived in roughly 22 US areas. Cohort 3 donors were reported recovered after two negative PCRs, clearance, or symptom resolution. This clone has only one observation.

The sequencing sample was made of PBMCs or T cells enriched from blood (not recorded which). This chain joins TRBV3-1 (or the pseudogene TRBV3-2) and TRBJ2-4, with a tentative D call TRBD1 (6 bases). This TCR was recovered from a man in his forties or fifties who had recovered from COVID-19. The CDR3 loop reads CASSFQGNIQYF. The CDR3 bases are TGTGCCAGCAGCTTTCAGGGGAACATTCAGTACTTC.